Ten or more counts support the clone carrying this TCR beta chain. Its antigen is not identified. This record belongs to a study of spatial heterogeneity in lung cancer. This CDR3 comprises 14 residues. The V segment lost 5 bases and the J segment 7 bases; nucleotides outside the gene matches: 7. Germline V gene lookup returns CDR1 WSHSY and CDR2 SAAADI. Study-wide points: How many expanded intratumoral alpha and beta TCRs were present tracked the tumor mutation count, which was a count of nonsynonymous mutations.

As to time point: sample taken at primary tumor resection. Sequencing was performed on whole RNA extracted from tumor and nontumor lung tissue, or from frozen PBMC, and the material was left unsorted. TCRdb recomputed calls from the 5' RACE reads with MiXCR, one row per CDR3 protein. The table lists over 4,500 distinct CDR3 sequences, less than 40% of them singletons. This chain connects TRBV10-2 to TRBJ1-5; 8 nucleotides line up with TRBD1. The source is a male donor with early-stage non-small cell lung cancer. The sample here was lung tumor tissue, taken at surgery. CDR3 nucleotide sequence: TGCGCCAGCAGTTCGCGACAGGGGAGCCAGCCCCAGCATTTT. It specifies CASSSRQGSQPQHF.